The TCR beta chain under discussion was sequenced for a study of shared clonotypes between healthy human individuals. From CD4+ cells came CD45RA+ naive and CD45RA-negative memory subsets. This clone was counted between two and nine times. Its target is not known. Each subset's genomic DNA was shared equally among a number of immunoSEQ plates. The protocol was immunoSEQ multiplex PCR, while the TCRdb copy is restricted to in-frame clones and leaves out a portion. The sample yields fewer than 400,000 clones, about 74% seen once. Whole-study results and caveats: How much donors shared clonotypes was expected to be affected by sequencing depth. Richness estimates generally favored naive over memory subsets.

The CDR3 spans 15 residues. J was trimmed by 8 bases and V by 5 bases; bases with no gene match: 12. The germline gives CDR1 SEHNR, CDR2 FQNEAQ (reference sequence). The chain carries TRBV7-9 and TRBJ1-2; 9 bases are a match to TRBD1. Sequences were obtained from memory CD4+ T cells sorted from blood. Specified subset: CD45RA-negative fraction. The TCR sequence derives from a man in his thirties or forties in good health. The DNA for the CDR3 is TGTGCCAGCAGCCCGCCCGGGACAGGGTTCAACGGCTACACCTTC. The encoded protein is CASSPPGTGFNGYTF.